What follows is one TCR beta chain and its context. The antigen is undetermined. The CDR3 length is 15 residues. Trimming took 0 bases from V and 4 from J, leaving 10 bases between them. Germline-derived CDR1 and CDR2 are ENHRY and SYGVKD. This record belongs to a study of CD8+ T cells in alopecia areata. Overall study results and limits: Whereas mice showed it more clearly, TCR sharing across patients was murkier, possibly because of HLA. Sequenced scalp T cells also include alphabeta T cells resident in normal skin. Higher clonality than in normal scalp was seen in lesional scalp, especially alopecia totalis/universalis.

It was from PBMCs that CD4+ and CD8+ T cells were sorted. As the sequencing template, cDNA was produced by extracting RNA and reverse transcribing it. Assay: immunoSEQ multiplex PCR; the TCRdb copy retains only in-frame clones and omits some. The data show around 97,000 clones, roughly 53% seen once. Sequencing was carried out using CD4+ T cells sorted from blood. The chain joins TRBV10-3 to TRBJ2-1; D perhaps matches TRBD1 (5 bases). The clonotype was recovered from a human donor in good health. CDR3 in amino acids: CAISESTGKYNEQFF. The CDR3 nucleotides are TGTGCCATCAGTGAGTCAACAGGAAAGTACAATGAGCAGTTCTTC.